One sample yielded the 24 T cell receptor beta chains listed below, sequenced in a study of T-cell memory formation after mild COVID-19 (dated by TCRdb to the early 2020s). Library generation was performed with 5' RACE. Data came from an Illumina NovaSeq 6000. The public reads were reanalyzed by TCRdb: fastp trimming at Q25, MiXCR alignment, in-frame beta chains only. Duplicate CDR3 protein sequences are folded into a single record with the most common DNA and genes. The sample table contains 250,000 to 350,000 distinct CDR3 sequences; only one count was recorded for about 13% of them. The top ten clones comprise approximately 22% of the sample. The sample taken for sequencing was PBMCs or a T cell subset sorted from them (not recorded which). The receptor source for this set is a man aged 18 to 35 who had mild COVID-19 (a few samples of this study predate the infection). The sample titles of this study are shuffled in the database, so cell type and time point are left out; the donor was told from shared clones.

This clonotype appeared a few times. The chain combines TRBV3-1 with TRBJ2-1; no clear D gene. Germline V gene data show CDR1 as LGHDT and CDR2 as YNNKEL (reference sequence). The CDR3 runs to 14 residues. V was cut by 3 bases and J by 6 bases, with 12 bases left in between. This chain's CDR3 is CASSHSAKGNEQFF. Written as DNA, the CDR3 is TGTGCCAGCAGCCATTCGGCAAAAGGCAATGAGCAGTTCTTC.

This clonotype was seen only a few times. J is TRBJ2-7 and V is TRBV12-3 or TRBV12-4, with no clear D. The CDR3 covers 12 residues. The V and J ends lost 8 bases and 0 bases respectively, with 8 bases between them. The CDR3 is CASGWGSYEQYF. The DNA of the CDR3 is TGTGCCAGCGGATGGGGCTCCTACGAGCAGTACTTC.

The V gene is TRBV18, the J gene TRBJ1-5, with D perhaps matching TRBD1 (5 bases). Germline assignment: CDR1 KGHSH and CDR2 LQKENI. The CDR3 totals 17 residues. V was shortened by 0 bases and J by 2 bases, with 14 bases between the two germline ends. The CDR3 sequence: CASSPPGYRTRNQPQHF. CDR3 DNA: TGTGCCAGCTCACCACCGGGGTACAGGACGCGCAATCAGCCCCAGCATTTT.

This clonotype was observed a handful of times. The CDR3 spells CASSRTGGVYGYTF. The CDR3 nucleotides read TGTGCCAGCAGCCGAACAGGGGGCGTCTATGGCTACACCTTC. The gene calls are TRBV3-1 and TRBJ1-2, with TRBD1 matching 9 bases. The germline gives CDR1 LGHDT, CDR2 YNNKEL (reference sequence). The junction had 4 bases not matched to a gene; V was cut back by 4 bases and J by 4 bases. This CDR3 region has 14 residues.

The V call is TRBV6-5, the J call TRBJ1-2; D gene ambiguous. V was shortened by 0 bases and J by 7 bases, with 12 bases between the two germline ends. Germline V lookup: CDR1 MNHEY, CDR2 SVGAGI. This CDR3 comprises 14 residues. CDR3 nucleotide sequence: TGTGCCAGCAGTTACTCGATGTTCAGTCTTGGCTACACCTTC. Translation: CASSYSMFSLGYTF.

This clonotype was seen more than once but under ten times. The chain recombines TRBV2 with TRBJ2-2, with no clear D. The CDR3 loop spans 15 amino acids. Germline V lookup: CDR1 SNHLY, CDR2 FYNNEI. The V end was cut by 7 bases, the J end by 8 bases, with 20 bases between. CDR3 in amino acids: CASISLARPAGELFF. CDR3 DNA sequence: TGTGCCAGCATCTCGTTGGCCCGGCCCGCGGGGGAGCTGTTTTTT. Variable domain in full (rest from reference TRBV2 and TRBJ2-2): EPEVTQTPSHQVTQMGQEVILRCVPISNHLYFYWYRQILGQKVEFLVSFYNNEISEKSEIFDDQFSVERPDGSNFTLKIRSTKLEDSAMYFCASISLARPAGELFFGEGSRLTVL.

This clonotype turned up a few times. The rearrangement links TRBV6-6 to TRBJ2-7; 7 nucleotides align to TRBD2. Trimming cost V 6 bases and J 2 bases; bases outside gene matches: 7. Germline V CDR1 and CDR2: MNHNY, SVGAGI (reference sequence). The CDR3 covers 14 residues. The CDR3 loop reads CASSPRGVTYEQYV. Written as DNA, the CDR3 is TGTGCCAGCAGCCCCCGGGGGGTGACCTACGAGCAGTACGTC.

The CDR3 sequence is CASSFDSGGPPSFF. In DNA, the CDR3 is TGTGCCAGCAGCTTCGACAGCGGGGGCCCCCCATCCTTCTTC. The V call is TRBV7-2, the J call TRBJ2-1; 8 bases fit TRBD2. Germline V gives CDR1 SGHTA, CDR2 FQGNSA. The V segment lost 3 bases and the J segment 16 bases; nucleotides outside the gene matches: 14. The CDR3 runs to 14 residues.

This rearrangement joins TRBV5-1 to TRBJ2-5; possible D gene TRBD1, 7 bases. Germline V gene lookup returns CDR1 SGHRS and CDR2 YFSETQ. The CDR3 is 13 amino acids. The germline V and J ends were trimmed by 5 bases and 1 base, with 9 bases remaining between them. The CDR3 reads CASRRDSQETQYF. CDR3 DNA: TGCGCCAGCAGGCGGGACAGCCAAGAGACCCAGTACTTC. The complete variable domain, with remaining parts taken from reference TRBV5-1 and TRBJ2-5, reads KAGVTQTPRYLIKTRGQQVTLSCSPISGHRSVSWYQQTPGQGLQFLFEYFSETQRNKGNFPGRFSGRQFSNSRSEMNVSTLELGDSALYLCASRRDSQETQYFGPGTRLLVL.

Only a few counts were recorded for this clonotype. The gene calls are TRBV7-2 and TRBJ2-1; 9 nucleotides align to TRBD2. Germline-derived CDR1 and CDR2 are SGHTA and FQGNSA. With V trimmed by 1 base and J by 4 bases, 5 bases remained unmatched. The CDR3 covers 16 residues. The CDR3 bases are TGTGCCAGCAGCTTAGGGCGGGGGGGCATTTACAATGAGCAGTTCTTC. Residues: CASSLGRGGIYNEQFF.

This clonotype has only one observation. J is TRBJ1-6 and V is TRBV7-9, with 8 nucleotides matching TRBD1. The J segment lost 10 bases and the V segment lost 3 bases, leaving 20 bases of the junction unmatched. This CDR3 spans 19 amino acids. CDR1 and CDR2 from the germline V gene are SEHNR and FQNEAQ (reference sequence). Here the CDR3 DNA reads TGTGCCAGCAGCTTTCTTCCGGGACAGGAGACCTCCTATCGCTCACCCCTCCACTTT. Translating it yields CASSFLPGQETSYRSPLHF.

The gene calls are TRBV6-5 and TRBJ1-1, with D possibly matching TRBD1 (5 bases). V was pared by 4 bases and J by 7 bases, with 10 bases between. This CDR3 has 12 residues. Germline CDR1 reads MNHEY; CDR2 reads SVGAGI. Here the CDR3 reads CASSFRGGEAFF. CDR3 bases: TGTGCCAGCAGTTTTAGGGGTGGTGAAGCTTTCTTT.

This clonotype has just a few counts. The rearrangement joins TRBV5-1 to TRBJ2-5; a weak D match, TRBD1 (6 bases). Germline values: CDR1 SGHRS, CDR2 YFSETQ. The CDR3 runs to 14 residues. V was clipped by 4 bases and J by 4 bases, with 14 bases between them. CDR3 loop: CASSRQGPVETQYF. CDR3 in DNA: TGCGCCAGCAGCCGGCAGGGGCCTGTAGAGACCCAGTACTTC.

This clonotype showed up just a few times. This chain links TRBV5-4 with TRBJ1-1; D is undetermined. Germline V gene data show CDR1 as SGHNT and CDR2 as YYREEE (reference sequence). This CDR3 is built from 14 residues. V lost 2 bases, J lost 4 bases, and 12 bases lay in between. The DNA for the CDR3 is TGTGCCAGCAGCTTCTACGGGCGAGGCACTGAAGCTTTCTTT. It encodes CASSFYGRGTEAFF. The full variable domain, its missing parts supplied by reference TRBV5-4 and TRBJ1-1, is ETGVTQSPTHLIKTRGQQVTLRCSSQSGHNTVSWYQQALGQGPQFIFQYYREEENGRGNFPPRFSGLQFPNYSSELNVNALELDDSALYLCASSFYGRGTEAFFGQGTRLTVV.

Only a few counts were recorded for this clonotype. The genes are TRBV10-2 and TRBJ2-3, with a tentative D call TRBD2 (5 bases). Trimming left V 8 bases short and J 2 bases short, with 11 bases between. The germline CDR1 and CDR2 sequences are WSHSY and SAAADI. This CDR3 is 13 amino acids long. CDR3 amino acids: CASVDWNTDTQYF. The CDR3 DNA reads as TGCGCCAGCGTGGACTGGAACACAGATACGCAGTATTTT.

The rearrangement links TRBV10-2 to TRBJ1-2; no reliable D call. Per the germline V gene, CDR1 is WSHSY and CDR2 is SAAADI. The V and J ends lost 2 bases and 2 bases respectively, with 9 bases between them. The CDR3 runs 14 residues. For the CDR3, the DNA is TGCGCCAGCAGTGAGGGTGTGTGGAACTATGGCTACACCTTC. Translated: CASSEGVWNYGYTF.

This clonotype was found a few times. The rearrangement links TRBV5-6 to TRBJ1-1, with D possibly being TRBD1 (6 bases). Germline CDR1 and CDR2: SGHDT and YYEEEE. V was shortened by 5 bases and J by 3 bases, with 14 bases between the two germline ends. The CDR3 has 14 residues. DNA of the CDR3: TGTGCCAGCAGGCCAACAGGGATTGACACTGAAGCTTTCTTT. Translation: CASRPTGIDTEAFF.

The genes are TRBV29-1 and TRBJ2-7, with D possibly TRBD2 on 7 matching bases. Germline V CDR1 and CDR2: SQVTM, ANQGSEA. The V and J ends lost 2 bases and 5 bases respectively, with 13 bases between them. This CDR3 region has 13 residues. The chain's CDR3 is CSVERGASDEQYF. CDR3 sequence (DNA): TGCAGCGTTGAACGGGGGGCGAGTGACGAGCAGTACTTC.

This clonotype was observed at least ten times. The chain carries TRBV12-3 or TRBV12-4 and TRBJ2-5; D unresolved. The CDR3 is 12 amino acids. The V and J ends lost 7 bases and 4 bases respectively, with 10 bases between them. DNA of the CDR3: TGTGCCAGCACCCCTAATGGAGAGACCCAGTACTTC. Translation gives CASTPNGETQYF.

In this sample, this clonotype turned up many times. CDR3 coding DNA: TGTGCCAGCAGCTTAGTTGGAGGGGCCGGAATAAACATTCAGTACTTC. Amino acid sequence: CASSLVGGAGINIQYF. This chain joins TRBV7-2 and TRBJ2-4, with TRBD2 as a possible D gene (6 bases). This CDR3 is 16 amino acids long. Per germline, CDR1 SGHTA and CDR2 FQGNSA. V was shortened by 1 base and J by 6 bases, with 16 bases between the two germline ends. Variable domain in full (rest from reference TRBV7-2 and TRBJ2-4): GAGVSQSPSNKVTEKGKDVELRCDPISGHTALYWYRQSLGQGLEFLIYFQGNSAPDKSGLPSDRFSAERTGGSVSTLTIQRTQQEDSAVYLCASSLVGGAGINIQYFGAGTRLSVL.

CDR3 residues: CASSFRDRPRVNPGNTIYF. CDR3 DNA: TGTGCCAGCAGTTTTCGGGACAGGCCACGGGTGAACCCAGGAAACACCATATATTTT. V and J are TRBV12-3 or TRBV12-4 and TRBJ1-3; TRBD1 agrees at 8 bases. The V and J ends lost 3 bases and 4 bases, in that order; junction bases with no gene match: 17. The CDR3 length is 19 residues.

V gene TRBV20-1 combines with J gene TRBJ2-3; D remains unclear. CDR1 and CDR2 (germline): DFQATT, SNEGSKA (reference sequence). The CDR3 contains 19 residues. The germline V and J ends were trimmed by 1 base and 1 base, with 24 bases remaining between them. The CDR3 DNA sequence: TGCAGTGCTAGAGGGTCCCGATGGGGATGGGGTCTAGGCACAGATACGCAGTATTTT. Translated: CSARGSRWGWGLGTDTQYF.

This clonotype appeared once. The chain recombines TRBV11-2 with TRBJ1-4; tentative D call: TRBD1 (5 bases). This CDR3 region has 14 residues. Per germline, CDR1 SGHAT and CDR2 FQNNGV. V was pared by 5 bases and J by 3 bases, with 10 bases between. The CDR3 here is CASSETASNEKLFF. The CDR3 DNA reads as TGTGCCAGCAGCGAGACAGCTTCTAATGAAAAACTGTTTTTT.

A few counts support this clonotype. The chain couples TRBV28 to TRBJ2-1; 10 bases are shared with TRBD2. The junction had 11 bases not matched to a gene; V was cut back by 8 bases and J by 7 bases. Germline assignment: CDR1 MDHEN and CDR2 SYDVKM. This CDR3 region has 15 residues. For the CDR3, the DNA is TGTGCCAGCCCTCCCCTAAGCGGGGGGGCAAATGAGCAGTTCTTC. Translation gives CASPPLSGGANEQFF.